This T cell receptor (beta chain) originates from a study of OX40 agonist ivuxolimab in advanced cancers. Study information: The dose of intravenous ivuxolimab that patients received every 2 weeks ranged from 0.01 to 10 mg/kg.

The method was immunoSEQ multiplex PCR; TCRdb's version includes in-frame clones alone and lacks a portion of them. Among approximately 98,000 clones listed, roughly 80% were seen once. Study-wide findings and caveats: Both blood CD4+ and CD8+ T cells showed clonal growth by week 6 at 0.1 to 3.0 mg/kg. Researchers report that CD8+ T cells had, on average, more expanded clones than CD4+. What antigens the expanded peripheral T cells recognized was never established.

Comment on this clone: Its antigen is not identified.

This TCR was sampled from an adult with an advanced solid tumor such as melanoma, head and neck, liver or kidney cancer. The specimen was CD4+ or CD8+ T cells sorted from blood, collected in a trial of the OX40 agonist ivuxolimab.

The CDR3 sequence: CASSQGWAMNTEAFF. CDR3 DNA: TGTGCCAGCAGCCAGGGGTGGGCTATGAACACTGAAGCTTTCTTT. The chain has TRBV6-5 and TRBJ1-1, with D perhaps TRBD1 (6 bases). The germline gives CDR1 MNHEY, CDR2 SVGAGI. The V end lost 6 bases, the J end lost 0 bases, and 14 bases lay between the germline ends. The length of the CDR3 is 15 residues.